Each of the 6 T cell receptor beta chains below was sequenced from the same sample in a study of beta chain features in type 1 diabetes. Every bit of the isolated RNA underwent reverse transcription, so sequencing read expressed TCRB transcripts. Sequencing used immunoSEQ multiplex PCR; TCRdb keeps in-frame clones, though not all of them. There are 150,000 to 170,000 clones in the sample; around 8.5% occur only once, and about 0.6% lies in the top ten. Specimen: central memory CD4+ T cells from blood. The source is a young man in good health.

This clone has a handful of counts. The DNA of the CDR3 is TGTGCCAGCAGCCCAAATCCTAGCGGGAGAAGGACAGATACGCAGTATTTT. Protein: CASSPNPSGRRTDTQYF. The V call is TRBV9, the J call TRBJ2-3; 10 nucleotides line up with TRBD2. The germline CDR1 and CDR2 sequences are SGDLS and YYNGEE. The CDR3 has 17 residues. J gave up 3 bases and V 4 bases, and 11 bases lay outside the gene matches.

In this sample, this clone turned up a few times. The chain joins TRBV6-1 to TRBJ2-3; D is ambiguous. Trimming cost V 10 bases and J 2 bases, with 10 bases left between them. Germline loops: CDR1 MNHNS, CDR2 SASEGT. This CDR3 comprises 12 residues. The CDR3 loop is CATGSYTDTQYF. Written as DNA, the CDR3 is TGTGCCACCGGGTCTTACACAGATACGCAGTATTTT.

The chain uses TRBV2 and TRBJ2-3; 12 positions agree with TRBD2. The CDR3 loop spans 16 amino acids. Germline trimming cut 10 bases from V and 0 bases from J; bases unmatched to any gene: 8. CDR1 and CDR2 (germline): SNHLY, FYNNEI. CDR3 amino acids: CATTSGRTPSTDTQYF. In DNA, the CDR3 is TGTGCCACTACTAGCGGGAGGACCCCTAGCACAGATACGCAGTATTTT.

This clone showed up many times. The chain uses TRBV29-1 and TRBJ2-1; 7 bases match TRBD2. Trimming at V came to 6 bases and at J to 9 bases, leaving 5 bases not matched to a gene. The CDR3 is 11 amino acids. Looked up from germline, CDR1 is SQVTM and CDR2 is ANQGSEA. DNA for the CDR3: TGCAGCGTACTAAGCGGGGTTGAGCAGTTCTTC. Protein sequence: CSVLSGVEQFF.

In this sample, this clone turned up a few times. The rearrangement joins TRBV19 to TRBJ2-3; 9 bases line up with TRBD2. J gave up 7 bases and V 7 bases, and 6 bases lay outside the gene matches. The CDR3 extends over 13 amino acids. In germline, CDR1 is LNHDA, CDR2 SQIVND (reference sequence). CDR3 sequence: CASMVAGAYTQYF. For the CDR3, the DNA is TGTGCCAGTATGGTAGCGGGAGCTTATACGCAGTATTTT.

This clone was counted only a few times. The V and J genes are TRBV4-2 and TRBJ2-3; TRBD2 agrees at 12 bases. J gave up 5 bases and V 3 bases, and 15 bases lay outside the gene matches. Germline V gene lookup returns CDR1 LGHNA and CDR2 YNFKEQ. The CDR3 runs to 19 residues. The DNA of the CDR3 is TGTGCCAGCAGCCACTCCACCGCGACTAGCGGGGGTGTCCGAGATACGCAGTATTTT. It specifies CASSHSTATSGGVRDTQYF.